The 11 T cell receptor beta chains below were found in one sample sequenced in a study of shared clonotypes between healthy human individuals. CD45RO-negative cells were positively selected for CCR7, leaving out terminally differentiated effector memory CD45RA+ cells. This table comes from immunoSEQ multiplex PCR, and its TCRdb copy is limited to in-frame clones, with some not included. The repertoire consists of hundreds of thousands of clones, with around 96% occurring once and the leading ten covering around 0.1%. The sequenced sample consisted of naive CD8+ T cells sorted from blood. The receptors here all came from a woman aged 25 to 39 in good health.

The rearrangement uses TRBV28 and TRBJ2-5; D ambiguous. From germline, CDR1 is MDHEN and CDR2 SYDVKM. Trimming stripped 2 bases from V and 0 bases from J, with 13 bases between. The CDR3 sequence is 16 residues long. CDR3 nucleotides: TGTGCCAGCAGTTTAAGTTCTCGGCCCCACCAAGAGACCCAGTACTTC. The encoded protein is CASSLSSRPHQETQYF.

This clone was detected once. This sequence joins TRBV2 and TRBJ2-1; 7 positions agree with TRBD1. Germline trimming cut 2 bases from V and 6 bases from J; bases unmatched to any gene: 7. Germline lookup yields CDR1 SNHLY and CDR2 FYNNEI. The CDR3 is 15 amino acids. The CDR3 spells CASSEYRGAANEQFF. CDR3 sequence (DNA): TGTGCCAGCAGTGAATACAGGGGCGCAGCCAATGAGCAGTTCTTC.

The chain combines TRBV5-1 with TRBJ2-4; D unclear. Germline-derived CDR1 and CDR2 are SGHRS and YFSETQ. The ends were cut back, 4 bases at V and 1 base at J, with 15 bases in the middle. The CDR3 sequence is 16 residues long. In nucleotides, the CDR3 is TGCGCCAGCAGCCCCCGGCTGGGCAGCGCCAAAAACATTCAGTACTTC. This encodes CASSPRLGSAKNIQYF.

The chain carries TRBV27 and TRBJ1-1, with D uncertain. Germline V gene lookup returns CDR1 MNHEY and CDR2 SMNVEV (reference sequence). This CDR3 has 13 residues. V was trimmed by 1 base and J by 8 bases, leaving 11 bases between them. CDR3 in DNA: TGTGCCAGCAGTTTATTACCTTCCCAGGAAGCTTTCTTT. This gives the protein CASSLLPSQEAFF.

The chain uses TRBV6-1 and TRBJ1-2, with 9 bases aligning to TRBD1. After removal of 1 base from V and 4 bases from J, the junction contained 7 bases not matched to a gene. The length of the CDR3 is 16 residues. Germline V lookup: CDR1 MNHNS, CDR2 SASEGT. This CDR3 reads CASSEGLTGGGYGYTF. The CDR3 nucleotides are TGTGCCAGCAGTGAAGGCCTGACAGGGGGGGGCTATGGCTACACCTTC.

The chain links TRBV10-1 to TRBJ1-1, with a possible D match to TRBD1 (6 bases). This CDR3 region has 18 residues. Between the trimmed V and J ends, which lost 6 bases and 1 base, there was a span of 24 bases. Germline CDR1 and CDR2: WNHNN and SYGVQD (reference sequence). This CDR3 is CASSELQNWEQGNTEAFF. The DNA of the CDR3 is TGCGCCAGCAGCGAGCTACAAAACTGGGAACAGGGGAACACTGAAGCTTTCTTT.

This chain connects TRBV14 to TRBJ2-2; 9 positions match TRBD2. J was trimmed by 5 bases and V by 1 base; bases with no gene match: 5. The germline V gene encodes CDR1 SGHDN and CDR2 FVKESK. CDR3 length: 16 residues. Here the CDR3 reads CASSQVSGRGTGELFF. DNA for the CDR3: TGTGCCAGCAGCCAAGTTAGCGGGAGAGGGACCGGGGAGCTGTTTTTT.

V is TRBV30 and J is TRBJ2-7; 14 bases are a match to TRBD2. Trimming cost V 4 bases and J 2 bases; bases outside gene matches: 19. This CDR3 has 20 amino acids. CDR1 and CDR2 from the germline V gene are GTSNPN and SVGIG (reference sequence). CDR3 sequence reads: CAWTGLTGTSGRGSPYEQYF. The CDR3 DNA reads as TGTGCCTGGACCGGACTGACCGGGACTAGCGGGAGAGGGTCGCCCTACGAGCAGTACTTC.

This chain connects TRBV6-1 to TRBJ2-7; tentative D call: TRBD2 (6 bases). This CDR3 is built from 16 residues. V shed 4 bases and J shed 3 bases, with 19 bases lying between them. Germline-derived CDR1 and CDR2 are MNHNS and SASEGT. The CDR3 DNA sequence: TGTGCCAGCAGTGCCCACCCGCGGGGCCCGGGCTACGAGCAGTACTTC. Its translation is CASSAHPRGPGYEQYF.

The rearrangement uses TRBV27 and TRBJ2-7, with TRBD1 identical over 12 bases. The CDR3 has 17 residues. V lost 7 bases and J lost 2; bases outside the gene matches: 12. Looked up from germline, CDR1 is MNHEY and CDR2 is SMNVEV (reference sequence). CDR3 loop: CASNGYGTGGRTYEQYF. The CDR3 coding sequence is TGTGCCAGCAATGGATACGGGACAGGGGGCAGAACCTACGAGCAGTACTTC.

Concerning this clone itself: Additional DNA sequences in this sample encode the identical CDR3. The chain employs TRBV27 and TRBJ2-7; D gene uncertain. The CDR3 has 14 amino acids. Germline V gene data show CDR1 as MNHEY and CDR2 as SMNVEV (reference sequence). Deletions cut 0 bases from V and 2 bases from J, with 8 bases between. CDR3 sequence (DNA): TGTGCCAGCAGTTTATCAGGCAGCCCCTACGAGCAGTACTTC. It translates to CASSLSGSPYEQYF.